Given below is one TCR beta chain in context. Its cognate antigen is unknown. This specimen belongs to a study of Ad26.COV2.S vaccination and SARS-CoV-2 variants. Across the whole study: Participants got Ad26.COV2.S intramuscularly, once or twice 56 days apart.

This CDR3 is built from 15 residues. Between the trimmed V and J ends, which lost 4 bases and 0 bases, there was a span of 13 bases. Per germline, CDR1 SGHRS and CDR2 YFSETQ. Treatment meaning: approximately 18 received Ad26.COV2.S at low or high dose, single or two shots; several received placebo; per-sample allocation not given. Vaccine and placebo recipients were sampled on day 63 after the first injection. Findings and limits, study-wide: Measures of TCR breadth and depth may have fallen short of total T cell responses. CD8+ and CD4+ T cells specific for spike reportedly responded with substantial breadth after vaccination.

Repertoires were generated with immunoSEQ multiplex PCR, while TCRdb's copy carries only in-frame clones and drops some. This sample has 350,000 to 500,000 clones, with roughly 89% found just once. The sequencing here drew on peripheral blood, taken in a trial of Ad26.COV2.S vaccine versus placebo. The chain has TRBV5-1 and TRBJ1-2; a possible D gene is TRBD1 (5 bases). The receptor was derived from a person aged 18-65 years who received the Ad26.COV2.S COVID-19 vaccine or a placebo. DNA of the CDR3: TGCGCCAGCAGCCCGGGACCGGGTACTAACTATGGCTACACCTTC. Its translation: CASSPGPGTNYGYTF. The full variable domain, in which reference TRBV5-1 and TRBJ1-2 provide the parts outside the CDR3, is KAGVTQTPRYLIKTRGQQVTLSCSPISGHRSVSWYQQTPGQGLQFLFEYFSETQRNKGNFPGRFSGRQFSNSRSEMNVSTLELGDSALYLCASSPGPGTNYGYTFGSGTRLTVV.